Following are 14 T cell receptor beta chains from one sample sequenced in a study of blood T cells in healthy people across ages. For the second PCR, which ran for about 7 to 12 cycles, a sample-barcoded 5' primer and a J-beta primer mix were used. TCRdb reanalysed the 5' RACE reads using MiXCR and keeps one entry per CDR3 protein. The sample lists approximately 350,000 distinct CDR3 sequences, 50% to 60% occurring once. Sequencing was done on a sample of blood. These receptors were obtained from a man between 60 and 75 years old in good health.

V gene TRBV11-3 combines with J gene TRBJ2-1; TRBD2 agrees at 7 bases. V dropped 5 bases and J dropped 7; count of bases not matched to a gene: 5. In germline, CDR1 is SGHNT, CDR2 YENEEA. The CDR3 runs 13 residues. This CDR3 reads CASSAQAGNEQFF. DNA for the CDR3: TGTGCCAGCAGCGCGCAAGCGGGAAATGAGCAGTTCTTC.

In nucleotides, the CDR3 is TGCAGTGCTACCAGACAGGGGGCCGCTAACTATGGCTACACCTTC. It specifies CSATRQGAANYGYTF. The J gene is TRBJ1-2, the V gene TRBV20-1, with 10 positions matching TRBD1. Losses at the gene ends were 4 bases for V and 0 bases for J; bases not matched to a gene: 5. The CDR3 is made up of 15 amino acids. Germline-derived CDR1 and CDR2 are DFQATT and SNEGSKA (reference sequence).

The rearrangement links TRBV2 to TRBJ2-5, with D maybe TRBD1 (6 bases). The ends were cut back, 7 bases at V and 4 bases at J, with 7 bases in the middle. The CDR3 covers 11 residues. Germline V gene data show CDR1 as SNHLY and CDR2 as FYNNEI. The CDR3 sequence: CASIGGETQYF. The DNA of the CDR3 is TGTGCCAGCATAGGGGGAGAGACCCAGTACTTC.

About this clonotype: A much larger clone sits a single nucleotide away, making a read error possible. The CDR3 loop is CASSRRLGATDTQYF. The CDR3 DNA sequence: TGTGCCAGCAGCCGGAGATTGGGGGCCACAGATACGCAGTATTTT. V is TRBV14 and J is TRBJ2-3, with D possibly being TRBD1 (6 bases). This CDR3 has 15 residues. With 4 bases removed from V and 2 bases from J, the gap between germline ends came to 13 bases. CDR1 is SGHDN and CDR2 is FVKESK in the germline V gene.

This chain links TRBV6-5 with TRBJ1-6; maybe TRBD1 (6 bases). There are 14 residues in the CDR3. Germline V gene lookup returns CDR1 MNHEY and CDR2 SVGAGI. Trimming left V 7 bases short and J 9 bases short, with 16 bases between. The CDR3 DNA reads as TGTGCCAGCACCTACCGGGGGCAGGGTTCACCCCTCCACTTT. Translating gives CASTYRGQGSPLHF.

The V gene is TRBV10-3, the J gene TRBJ2-7; a possible D gene is TRBD1 (6 bases). Trimming took off 5 bases at V and 3 bases at J, with 14 bases between the two ends. This CDR3 comprises 14 residues. Germline CDR1 is ENHRY and CDR2 is SYGVKD. CDR3 sequence reads: CAISLDNRDYEQYF. In nucleotides, the CDR3 is TGTGCCATCAGTCTAGATAACAGGGACTACGAGCAGTACTTC.

This clonotype has just one count. This rearrangement joins TRBV3-1 to TRBJ1-1, with D tentatively TRBD1 (5 bases). This CDR3 region has 12 residues. Trimming pared 3 bases from V and 11 bases from J, leaving 13 bases between. CDR1 LGHDT and CDR2 YNNKEL come from the germline V gene (reference sequence). CDR3 sequence (DNA): TGTGCCAGCAGCCATGGGGGGAGGGATGCTTTCTTT. Amino acid sequence: CASSHGGRDAFF.

This chain uses TRBV29-1 with TRBJ2-7; D could derive from TRBD1 or TRBD2 (5 bases each). Trimming left V 1 base short and J 3 bases short, with 10 bases between. The CDR3 has 13 amino acids. Germline assignment: CDR1 SQVTM and CDR2 ANQGSEA. The CDR3 sequence: CSVEAGSGYEQYF. As DNA, the CDR3 is TGCAGCGTTGAAGCAGGGAGCGGCTACGAGCAGTACTTC.

The chain uses TRBV6-6 and TRBJ2-5; 10 nucleotides agree with TRBD1. V lost 2 bases and J lost 11; bases outside the gene matches: 14. The CDR3 contains 16 residues. Germline V CDR1 and CDR2: MNHNY, SVGAGI (reference sequence). The DNA of the CDR3 is TGTGCCAGCAGTTACCGGAGACAGGGGGCGGGGAATGAGCAGTACTTC. Residues: CASSYRRQGAGNEQYF.

The rearrangement links TRBV5-1 to TRBJ2-5, with 13 bases identical to TRBD2. The CDR3 spans 15 residues. The germline V gene encodes CDR1 SGHRS and CDR2 YFSETQ. The J segment lost 11 bases and the V segment lost 5 bases, leaving 12 bases of the junction unmatched. In nucleotides, the CDR3 is TGCGCCAGCAGGAGGACTAGCGGGAGAAACGATGAGCAGTACTTC. This sequence encodes CASRRTSGRNDEQYF.

There are a few counts of this clonotype. V gene TRBV7-2 combines with J gene TRBJ1-2; D is unclear. Trimming removed 1 base at V and 0 bases at J, with 9 bases between. Germline values: CDR1 SGHTA, CDR2 FQGNSA. The CDR3 totals 15 residues. CDR3 loop: CASSLDPGTNYGYTF. DNA for the CDR3: TGTGCCAGCAGCTTAGATCCGGGAACTAACTATGGCTACACCTTC. The variable domain in full, with the rest retrieved from reference TRBV7-2 and TRBJ1-2, is GAGVSQSPSNKVTEKGKDVELRCDPISGHTALYWYRQSLGQGLEFLIYFQGNSAPDKSGLPSDRFSAERTGGSVSTLTIQRTQQEDSAVYLCASSLDPGTNYGYTFGSGTRLTVV.

This clonotype was picked up a small number of times. This sequence joins TRBV14 and TRBJ1-1; no definite D call. V lost 0 bases, J lost 8 bases, and 13 bases lay in between. The CDR3 extends over 14 amino acids. Germline V gene data show CDR1 as SGHDN and CDR2 as FVKESK. CDR3 in amino acids: CASSQDLVQLEAFF. The DNA for the CDR3 is TGTGCCAGCAGCCAAGATCTTGTACAACTCGAAGCTTTCTTT.

Written as DNA, the CDR3 is TGCAGTGCCCCAACTATAGGGACATGGAGGCGCGTGCAGTATTTT. This gives the protein CSAPTIGTWRRVQYF. The chain employs TRBV20-1 and TRBJ2-3; the D gene is possibly TRBD1 (6 bases). V was trimmed by 6 bases and J by 11 bases, leaving 27 bases between them. Germline CDR1 DFQATT, CDR2 SNEGSKA (reference sequence). There are 15 residues in the CDR3.

The gene calls are TRBV5-1 and TRBJ2-5, with TRBD2 matching 10 bases. The CDR3 is made up of 15 amino acids. With 0 bases clipped from V and 4 bases from J, the junction kept 3 bases outside the gene matches. Looked up from germline, CDR1 is SGHRS and CDR2 is YFSETQ. The DNA for the CDR3 is TGCGCCAGCAGCTTGGCCACTAGCGGGGCAGAGACCCAGTACTTC. This codes for CASSLATSGAETQYF.